Detailed here is one TCR beta chain. Germline V CDR1 and CDR2: MNHEY, SMNVEV (reference sequence). This CDR3 region has 18 residues. J lost 4 bases, V lost 10 bases, and 19 bases had no gene match. Per the original data handling: Quantification of nucleated cells was approximated via reference gene primer amplification. Measured with immunoSEQ multiplex PCR; TCRdb has only the in-frame clones, and not every one. The DNA was the basis for D and trimming; V, J and clone size are from that table. The data show 200,000 to 300,000 clones, about 86% seen once. These data originate in a study of blood T cell repertoires in COVID-19.

The rearrangement links TRBV27 to TRBJ1-5; 10 nucleotides agree with TRBD1. The TCR comes from a woman aged 25 to 39 who had recovered from COVID-19. The sequenced sample consisted of peripheral blood. The CDR3 DNA is TGTGCCACCCAACCGGACAGGGGGAGGGGGGGCAGGAATCAGCCCCAGCATTTT. This gives the protein CATQPDRGRGGRNQPQHF.